The next 2 T cell receptor beta chains were all read from a single sample in a study of blood T cell repertoires in COVID-19. TCRdb's copy holds only in-frame clones and misses some; the assay was immunoSEQ multiplex PCR. The table shows a few hundred thousand clones, with 75% to 90% occurring only once. The sample taken for sequencing was peripheral blood. The receptors shown here come from a woman in her twenties or thirties with COVID-19, enrolled during active disease.

The V and J genes are TRBV7-7 and TRBJ2-5, with TRBD2 as a possible D gene (6 bases). Germline V gene data show CDR1 as SSHAT and CDR2 as FNYEAQ (reference sequence). V lost 5 bases and J lost 4, with 14 bases in between. This CDR3 is 14 amino acids long. CDR3 loop: CASSKTRVGETQYF. The CDR3 DNA sequence: TGTGCCAGCAGCAAGACTAGAGTGGGAGAGACCCAGTACTTC.

The CDR3 sequence is CASSHRTGNTIYF. The DNA of the CDR3 is TGTGCCAGTAGTCACAGGACCGGAAACACCATATATTTT. The gene calls are TRBV19 and TRBJ1-3, with D tentatively TRBD1 (5 bases). The germline V gene has CDR1 LNHDA and CDR2 SQIVND (reference sequence). The CDR3 loop spans 13 amino acids. The germline V and J ends were trimmed by 5 bases and 4 bases, with 9 bases remaining between them.